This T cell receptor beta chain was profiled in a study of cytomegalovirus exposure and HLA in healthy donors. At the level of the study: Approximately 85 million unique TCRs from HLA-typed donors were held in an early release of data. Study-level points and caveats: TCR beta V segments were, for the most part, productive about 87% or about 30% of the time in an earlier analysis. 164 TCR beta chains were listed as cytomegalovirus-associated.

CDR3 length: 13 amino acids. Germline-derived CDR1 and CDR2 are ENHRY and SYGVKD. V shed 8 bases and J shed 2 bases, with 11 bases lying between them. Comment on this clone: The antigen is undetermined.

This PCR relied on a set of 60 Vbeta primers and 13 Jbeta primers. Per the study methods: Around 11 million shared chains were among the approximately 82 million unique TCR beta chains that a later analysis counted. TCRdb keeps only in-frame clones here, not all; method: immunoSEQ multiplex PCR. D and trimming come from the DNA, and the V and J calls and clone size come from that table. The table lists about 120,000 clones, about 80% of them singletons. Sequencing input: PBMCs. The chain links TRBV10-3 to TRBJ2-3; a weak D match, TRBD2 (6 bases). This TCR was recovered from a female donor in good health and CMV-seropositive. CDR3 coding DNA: TGTGCCATCGGGACTTCTACCACAGATACGCAGTATTTT. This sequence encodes CAIGTSTTDTQYF.